The clone carrying this T cell receptor beta chain came up a few times. CDR1 and CDR2 (germline): SGHTA, FQGNSA. The trim removed 3 bases at V and 1 base at J, leaving 9 bases unmatched. The length of the CDR3 is 19 residues. The study reverse transcribed the entire isolated RNA, so it sequenced expressed TCRB transcripts. TCRdb's copy holds only in-frame clones and misses some; the assay was immunoSEQ multiplex PCR. This sample yields hundreds of thousands of clones, of which approximately 10% are seen a single time; around 0.015% belongs to the top ten. The record originates from a study of beta chain features in type 1 diabetes.

Material for sequencing was naive CD4+ T cells from blood. The clonotype comes from a woman aged 25 to 39 in good health. The chain is built from TRBV7-2 and TRBJ2-1, with 13 bases fitting TRBD2. The CDR3 loop is CASSFIGTSGTGSYNEQFF. DNA for the CDR3: TGTGCCAGCAGCTTTATAGGGACTAGCGGGACTGGGTCCTACAATGAGCAGTTCTTC.